Below are 21 T cell receptor beta chains sequenced from a single sample in a study of early T cells in non-severe SARS-CoV-2 infection. TCRdb itself ran the 5' RACE reads through MiXCR, one entry per CDR3 protein. The sample lists fewer than 100,000 distinct CDR3 sequences, about 11% occurring once. The specimen was whole blood. These receptors were taken from an adult who was a healthcare worker with PCR-confirmed SARS-CoV-2 infection or an uninfected control (not recorded which).

This clonotype was counted a few times. The chain recombines TRBV11-2 with TRBJ1-6; tentative D call: TRBD1 (6 bases). Germline lookup yields CDR1 SGHAT and CDR2 FQNNGV. The CDR3 is made up of 14 amino acids. V lost 3 bases, J lost 8 bases, and 11 bases lay in between. DNA of the CDR3: TGTGCCAGCAGCTTTACAGGGCGGGATTCACCCCTCCACTTT. Its protein is CASSFTGRDSPLHF.

The rearrangement uses TRBV6-6 and TRBJ1-6; 7 nucleotides agree with TRBD1. With 0 bases clipped from V and 2 bases from J, the junction kept 4 bases outside the gene matches. The CDR3 has 17 amino acids. Per the germline V gene, CDR1 is MNHNY and CDR2 is SVGAGI (reference sequence). The CDR3, as DNA: TGTGCCAGCAGTTACTCGTCGACAGGGACCTATAATTCACCCCTCCACTTT. Translation gives CASSYSSTGTYNSPLHF.

This clonotype has only a few counts. This chain connects TRBV10-3 to TRBJ2-3; D possibly matches TRBD1 or TRBD2 (5 bases each). Germline assignment: CDR1 ENHRY and CDR2 SYGVKD. CDR3 length: 15 amino acids. V lost 7 bases and J 3 bases, leaving 17 bases between the germline ends. The CDR3 bases are TGTGCCATCAAGCTCGGGCCAGGGAGAACAGATACGCAGTATTTT. Translated: CAIKLGPGRTDTQYF.

This clonotype was picked up many times. The J gene is TRBJ1-2, the V gene TRBV6-4, with D perhaps TRBD1 (5 bases). The V and J ends lost 2 bases and 6 bases respectively, with 7 bases between them. CDR1 is MRHNA, CDR2 SNTAGT, per germline. The CDR3 length is 12 residues. The CDR3 loop reads CASSDRGHGYTF. In nucleotides, the CDR3 is TGTGCCAGCAGTGACAGGGGTCATGGCTACACCTTC.

As DNA, the CDR3 is TGTGCCAGCAGTAACGGACTCACAGATACGCAGTATTTT. This sequence encodes CASSNGLTDTQYF. This chain uses TRBV12-3 or TRBV12-4 with TRBJ2-3, with D tentatively TRBD2 (5 bases). The CDR3 spans 13 residues. Between the trimmed V and J ends, which lost 5 bases and 2 bases, there was a span of 8 bases.

The gene calls are TRBV12-3 or TRBV12-4 and TRBJ1-4, with 10 bases fitting TRBD1. The CDR3 spans 16 residues. V shed 5 bases and J 3 bases; nucleotides not matched to a gene: 6. The CDR3 sequence: CASSPGQGEANEKLFF. Here the CDR3 DNA reads TGTGCCAGCAGTCCAGGACAGGGGGAAGCTAATGAAAAACTGTTTTTT.

A few counts support this clonotype. J is TRBJ1-5 and V is TRBV20-1; 12 bases match TRBD1. CDR1 and CDR2 (germline): DFQATT, SNEGSKA (reference sequence). The J segment lost 6 bases and the V segment lost 6 bases, leaving 6 bases of the junction unmatched. CDR3 length: 14 amino acids. For the CDR3, the DNA is TGCAGTGCCGTGAGGGGACAGGGGGCTCAGCCCCAGCATTTT. Translated, it gives CSAVRGQGAQPQHF.

There are many counts of this clonotype. This chain joins TRBV2 and TRBJ2-1; 7 bases line up with TRBD2. Germline V gene sequence: CDR1 SNHLY, CDR2 FYNNEI. CDR3 length: 13 amino acids. V lost 7 bases, J lost 7 bases, and 7 bases stayed unmatched. The CDR3 sequence: CASKVERGNEQFF. The CDR3 DNA is TGTGCCAGCAAAGTGGAGCGGGGAAATGAGCAGTTCTTC.

This clonotype was observed at least ten times. The rearrangement links TRBV20-1 to TRBJ2-3; TRBD2 matches 13 bases. The CDR3 is made up of 16 amino acids. The V gene end was trimmed by 6 bases and the J gene end by 5 bases; junction bases not matched to a gene: 11. The germline V gene encodes CDR1 DFQATT and CDR2 SNEGSKA (reference sequence). The CDR3 protein is CSAHRPLAGGQDTQYF. The CDR3 coding sequence is TGCAGTGCCCACAGGCCACTAGCGGGGGGGCAAGATACGCAGTATTTT.

Many counts were recorded for this clonotype. One end of the junction does not line up with germline, which may come from a read error. The chain joins TRBV7-7 to TRBJ2-5; no clear D gene. CDR3 size: 13 residues. The V gene's germline CDR1 is SSHAT and CDR2 FNYEAQ (reference sequence). The CDR3 nucleotides read TGTGCTAGCAGCTCCCGGCTCCCCGAGACCCAGTACTTC. Its translation is CASSSRLPETQYF.

This clonotype was picked up many times. This sequence joins TRBV20-1 and TRBJ1-6; D remains ambiguous. Germline assignment: CDR1 DFQATT and CDR2 SNEGSKA (reference sequence). V was pared by 3 bases and J by 8 bases, with 14 bases between. The CDR3 is 14 amino acids. The CDR3 bases are TGCAGTGCTAGTCGTGACACCCAGGATTCACCCCTCCACTTT. Amino acids: CSASRDTQDSPLHF.

This clonotype was seen a handful of times. The rearrangement joins TRBV9 to TRBJ2-2; possibly TRBD1 for D (5 bases). The V and J ends lost 3 bases and 3 bases respectively, with 9 bases between them. CDR3 length: 14 residues. Germline CDR1 is SGDLS and CDR2 is YYNGEE. Here the CDR3 DNA reads TGTGCCAGCAGCGACAGGTCCTACACCGGGGAGCTGTTTTTT. Its translation: CASSDRSYTGELFF.

The J gene is TRBJ1-2, the V gene TRBV9; D gene ambiguous. Between the trimmed V and J ends, which lost 2 bases and 7 bases, there was a span of 18 bases. CDR1 is SGDLS and CDR2 is YYNGEE in the germline V gene. The CDR3 has 15 residues. As DNA, the CDR3 is TGTGCCAGCAGCGTCGCCGTGGCCTGGACGTCTGGCTACACCTTC. It encodes CASSVAVAWTSGYTF.

V usage is TRBV9 and J usage is TRBJ1-6; D might be TRBD1 (6 bases). Trimming stripped 4 bases from V and 7 bases from J, with 18 bases between. CDR1 and CDR2 from the germline V gene are SGDLS and YYNGEE. This CDR3 contains 16 residues. The CDR3 bases are TGTGCCAGCAGCTCTGGAGGGACGAGGGGGAATTCACCCCTCCACTTT. This codes for CASSSGGTRGNSPLHF.

There are many counts of this clonotype. The chain couples TRBV30 to TRBJ1-6, with 9 bases that match TRBD1. CDR1 is GTSNPN, CDR2 SVGIG, per germline (reference sequence). V was clipped by 3 bases and J by 8 bases; unmatched bases: 5. CDR3 size: 14 residues. CDR3 bases: TGTGCCTGGAGCCCGGGACAGGGCGATTCACCCCTCCACTTT. Translated, it gives CAWSPGQGDSPLHF.

The genes are TRBV27 and TRBJ2-3, with TRBD1 matching 7 bases. The trim removed 5 bases at V and 2 bases at J, leaving 10 bases unmatched. The CDR3 is made up of 16 amino acids. In germline, CDR1 is MNHEY, CDR2 SMNVEV (reference sequence). CDR3 loop: CASSPYTDRATDTQYF. The CDR3 DNA is TGTGCCAGCAGTCCGTATACCGACAGGGCCACAGATACGCAGTATTTT.

This clonotype was picked up a small number of times. This rearrangement joins TRBV2 to TRBJ2-3; D gene ambiguous. The ends were cut back, 8 bases at V and 3 bases at J, with 6 bases in the middle. The CDR3 runs to 11 residues. Germline loops: CDR1 SNHLY, CDR2 FYNNEI. CDR3 in amino acids: CASLSTDTQYF. Written as DNA, the CDR3 is TGTGCCAGCTTATCTACAGATACGCAGTATTTT.

The sample holds many counts of this clonotype. J is TRBJ2-7 and V is TRBV7-6, with a weak D call TRBD1 (6 bases). Trimming took off 1 base at V and 3 bases at J, with 13 bases between the two ends. The CDR3 is 15 residues long. Germline assignment: CDR1 SGHVS and CDR2 FNYEAQ. DNA of the CDR3: TGTGCCAGCAGCTTAGGGGGACACCCTAACTACGAGCAGTACTTC. The encoded protein is CASSLGGHPNYEQYF.

About this clonotype: A much larger clone sits a single nucleotide away, making a read error possible. The chain carries TRBV12-3 or TRBV12-4 and TRBJ1-1, with D maybe TRBD1 (5 bases). There are 12 residues in the CDR3. The CDR3: CVSSLGPRESVF. CDR3 sequence (DNA): TGTGTCAGCAGTCTGGGACCGCGGGAATCGGTCTTT.

There are a few counts of this clonotype. This sequence joins TRBV11-3 and TRBJ2-6; D perhaps matches TRBD2 (6 bases). This CDR3 spans 16 amino acids. Germline assignment: CDR1 SGHNT and CDR2 YENEEA. Trimming cost V 1 base and J 0 bases, with 7 bases left between them. The CDR3 nucleotides are TGTGCCAGCAGCTTAGGGCGGGGCTCTGGGGCCAACGTCCTGACTTTC. Encoded protein: CASSLGRGSGANVLTF.

The count of this clonotype is one. This chain connects TRBV11-2 to TRBJ1-5; D might be TRBD1 (6 bases). Germline V CDR1 and CDR2: SGHAT, FQNNGV. CDR3 length: 14 residues. The V and J ends lost 5 bases and 3 bases respectively, with 11 bases between them. CDR3 in amino acids: CASSTNRDNQPQHF. DNA of the CDR3: TGTGCCAGCAGCACCAACAGGGACAATCAGCCCCAGCATTTT.